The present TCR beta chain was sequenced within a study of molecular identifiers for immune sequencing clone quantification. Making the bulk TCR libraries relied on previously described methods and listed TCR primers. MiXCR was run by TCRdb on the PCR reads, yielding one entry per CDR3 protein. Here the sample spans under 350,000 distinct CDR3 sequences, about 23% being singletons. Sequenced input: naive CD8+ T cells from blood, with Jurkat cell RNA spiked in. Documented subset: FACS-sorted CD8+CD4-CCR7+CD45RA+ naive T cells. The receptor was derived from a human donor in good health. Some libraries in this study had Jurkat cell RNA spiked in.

The CDR3 here is CAISRGFDYEQYF. The DNA for the CDR3 is TGTGCCATCAGTCGAGGGTTTGACTACGAGCAGTACTTC. This chain uses TRBV10-3 with TRBJ2-7; perhaps TRBD2 as D (5 bases). Germline V lookup: CDR1 ENHRY, CDR2 SYGVKD. Between the trimmed V and J ends, which lost 5 bases and 3 bases, there was a span of 11 bases. The CDR3 loop spans 13 amino acids.